Listed below are T cell receptor beta chains from one sample, sequenced in a study of T cell responses to AZD1222 COVID-19 vaccine. Data came from immunoSEQ multiplex PCR; TCRdb stores just in-frame clones and leaves some out. This table holds 100,000 to 140,000 clones, 75% to 90% found once. The material was peripheral blood, obtained on day 0 of AZD1222 vaccination. These receptors were collected from an adult in good health. CDR3s include the opening cysteine and the closing phenylalanine or tryptophan. The order of the fields is V gene, clone size, J gene, D gene, CDR3 protein, CDR3 DNA. The D gene is left open where the match is weak. Rows give clone size only sometimes, using once, few, many, or a class for an expanded clone.

V: TRBV27; size: .; J: TRBJ1-1; D: .; CDR3: CASSLNPYTEAFF; DNA: TGTGCCAGCAGTTTGAACCCATACACTGAAGCTTTCTTT
V: TRBV15; size: .; J: TRBJ2-7; D: .; CDR3: CATSREGLREPQYF; DNA: TGTGCCACCAGCAGAGAGGGATTAAGGGAACCGCAGTACTTC
V: TRBV12-3/TRBV12-4; size: .; J: TRBJ2-3; D: .; CDR3: CASSPYTDTQYF; DNA: TGTGCCAGCAGTCCATACACAGATACGCAGTATTTT
V: TRBV24-1; size: .; J: TRBJ1-1; D: .; CDR3: CATSDRNTEAFF; DNA: TGTGCCACCAGTGATCGGAACACTGAAGCTTTCTTT
V: TRBV3-1/TRBV3-2; size: .; J: TRBJ1-6; D: .; CDR3: CASSPEGSYNSPLHF; DNA: TGTGCCAGCAGCCCCGAGGGCTCCTATAATTCACCCCTCCACTTT
V: TRBV4-1; size: .; J: TRBJ2-3; D: .; CDR3: CASSQVFGAADTQYF; DNA: TGCGCCAGCAGCCAAGTTTTTGGCGCGGCAGATACGCAGTATTTT
V: TRBV19; size: once; J: TRBJ2-3; D: TRBD2; CDR3: CASTRTLAGGTDTQYF; DNA: TGTGCCAGTACCCGTACACTAGCGGGGGGCACAGATACGCAGTATTTT
V: TRBV7-9; size: .; J: TRBJ1-5; D: .; CDR3: CASSLAGGLNQPQHF; DNA: TGTGCCAGCAGCTTAGCGGGGGGTCTCAATCAGCCCCAGCATTTT
V: TRBV10-3; size: .; J: TRBJ2-5; D: .; CDR3: CATRPGSSETQYF; DNA: TGTGCCACCCGGCCGGGCTCCTCTGAGACCCAGTACTTC
V: TRBV18; size: .; J: TRBJ1-2; D: .; CDR3: CASSPRGRTYGYTF; DNA: TGTGCCAGCTCACCCCGTGGCAGGACCTATGGCTACACCTTC
V: TRBV7-3; size: .; J: TRBJ2-5; D: .; CDR3: CASSLNTQETQYF; DNA: TGTGCCAGCAGCTTAAATACGCAAGAGACCCAGTACTTC
V: TRBV28; size: .; J: TRBJ2-6; D: .; CDR3: CASSLRLPNVLTF; DNA: TGTGCCAGCAGTTTGAGGCTCCCCAACGTCCTGACTTTC
V: TRBV28; size: .; J: TRBJ2-7; D: TRBD1; CDR3: CASTTDRGLYEQYF; DNA: TGTGCCAGCACCACGGACAGGGGGCTCTACGAGCAGTACTTC
V: TRBV11-3; size: .; J: TRBJ1-1; D: .; CDR3: CASSSRRNTEAFF; DNA: TGTGCCAGCAGCTCCAGACGGAACACTGAAGCTTTCTTT
V: TRBV6-2/TRBV6-3; size: .; J: TRBJ2-5; D: .; CDR3: CASSPGLDQETQYF; DNA: TGTGCCAGCAGCCCCGGACTGGACCAAGAGACCCAGTACTTC
V: TRBV10-3; size: .; J: TRBJ2-7; D: .; CDR3: CAISEKVFNEQYF; DNA: TGTGCCATCAGTGAAAAAGTGTTCAACGAGCAGTACTTC
V: TRBV19; size: once; J: TRBJ1-5; D: .; CDR3: CASRQIPGLPNQPQHF; DNA: TGTGCCAGTAGACAGATTCCGGGACTGCCCAATCAGCCCCAGCATTTT
V: TRBV7-8; size: once; J: TRBJ2-5; D: .; CDR3: CASSLQNRKETQYF; DNA: TGTGCCAGCAGCTTACAGAACAGGAAAGAGACCCAGTACTTC
V: TRBV7-3; size: .; J: TRBJ2-5; D: TRBD1; CDR3: CASSAGPRGFEQETQYF; DNA: TGTGCCAGCAGCGCGGGCCCCAGGGGGTTCGAACAAGAGACCCAGTACTTC
V: TRBV6-4; size: .; J: TRBJ2-7; D: .; CDR3: CASKPEGGEGGEQYF; DNA: TGTGCCAGCAAGCCGGAAGGGGGCGAGGGGGGCGAGCAGTACTTC
V: TRBV7-9; size: .; J: TRBJ2-7; D: .; CDR3: CASSRQGGTYEQYF; DNA: TGTGCCAGCAGCCGGCAGGGAGGAACCTACGAGCAGTACTTC
V: TRBV5-1; size: .; J: TRBJ2-3; D: TRBD1; CDR3: CASSIQGTDTQYF; DNA: TGCGCCAGCAGCATACAGGGGACAGATACGCAGTATTTT
V: TRBV7-2; size: .; J: TRBJ1-2; D: .; CDR3: CASSTLWGYTF; DNA: TGTGCCAGCAGCACCCTCTGGGGCTACACCTTC
V: TRBV28; size: once; J: TRBJ1-4; D: TRBD1; CDR3: CASRSQGGTNEKLFF; DNA: TGTGCCAGCAGGTCACAGGGGGGGACTAATGAAAAACTGTTTTTT
V: TRBV5-4; size: .; J: TRBJ2-7; D: .; CDR3: CASSLWGSSYEQYF; DNA: TGTGCCAGCAGCTTGTGGGGGAGCTCCTACGAGCAGTACTTC
V: TRBV10-1; size: .; J: TRBJ1-2; D: .; CDR3: CASHTGECGYTF; DNA: TGCGCCAGCCATACAGGCGAGTGTGGCTACACCTTC
V: TRBV27; size: .; J: TRBJ2-3; D: .; CDR3: CASSFLGDKDTQYF; DNA: TGTGCCAGCAGTTTTCTAGGAGATAAAGATACGCAGTATTTT
V: TRBV3-1/TRBV3-2; size: once; J: TRBJ1-2; D: .; CDR3: CASSQVEGTSGYTF; DNA: TGTGCCAGCAGCCAAGTGGAGGGTACGTCCGGCTACACCTTC
V: TRBV3-1/TRBV3-2; size: .; J: TRBJ1-2; D: .; CDR3: CASSLDTRANYGYTF; DNA: TGTGCCAGCAGCCTCGACACCAGGGCTAACTATGGCTACACCTTC
V: TRBV11-1; size: .; J: TRBJ1-1; D: .; CDR3: CASSFLTEAFF; DNA: TGTGCCAGCAGCTTTTTAACTGAAGCTTTCTTT
V: TRBV28; size: .; J: TRBJ1-5; D: TRBD1; CDR3: CASSLVNRGQQPQHF; DNA: TGTGCCAGCAGTTTGGTTAACAGGGGACAGCAGCCCCAGCATTTT
V: TRBV14; size: .; J: TRBJ2-1; D: .; CDR3: CASSPRANNEQFF; DNA: TGTGCCAGCAGCCCCCGGGCGAACAATGAGCAGTTCTTC
V: TRBV5-1; size: .; J: TRBJ2-2; D: .; CDR3: CASSHISVNTGELFF; DNA: TGCGCCAGCAGCCACATATCAGTCAACACCGGGGAGCTGTTTTTT
V: TRBV29-1; size: .; J: TRBJ2-7; D: .; CDR3: CSVVGGSTYEQYF; DNA: TGCAGCGTTGTAGGGGGGTCAACCTACGAGCAGTACTTC
V: TRBV5-4; size: .; J: TRBJ1-6; D: .; CDR3: CASSTQTPYNSPLHF; DNA: TGTGCCAGCAGCACCCAGACACCTTATAATTCACCCCTCCACTTT
V: TRBV29-1; size: .; J: TRBJ2-3; D: TRBD2; CDR3: CSASRGGRSRTDTQYF; DNA: TGCAGCGCCTCCCGGGGGGGAAGATCAAGAACAGATACGCAGTATTTT